A selection of T cell receptor beta chains follows, all from one sample in a study of Ad26.COV2.S vaccination and SARS-CoV-2 variants. Data came from immunoSEQ multiplex PCR; TCRdb stores just in-frame clones and leaves some out. The sample contains roughly 700,000 clones, 89% of which appear only once. Sequencing used peripheral blood, obtained in a trial of Ad26.COV2.S vaccine versus placebo. The receptors originated from a person aged 18-65 years who received the Ad26.COV2.S COVID-19 vaccine or a placebo. CDR3s include the opening cysteine and the closing phenylalanine or tryptophan. A D gene is named only where the DNA matches it firmly. Size tells how often a clone was seen (once, few, many) or the class of an expanded clone, and some rows leave it out.

TRBV7-2	.	TRBJ2-7	.	TGTGCCAGCAGCCCCTACAGTGGCGGCTACGAGCAGTACTTC	CASSPYSGGYEQYF
TRBV5-1	.	TRBJ2-7	.	TGCGCCAGCAGCCTCGACATTCTCTACGAGCAGTACTTC	CASSLDILYEQYF
TRBV14	.	TRBJ1-2	.	TGTGGTCCGCGGGAGGGAAACTATGGCTACACCTTC	CGPREGNYGYTF
TRBV30	.	TRBJ1-5	.	TGTGCCTGGAGCGCAGGGTTTCAGCCCCAGCATTTT	CAWSAGFQPQHF
TRBV18	.	TRBJ2-3	.	TGTGCCAGCTCACCACAGTCCACAGATACGCAGTATTTT	CASSPQSTDTQYF
TRBV6-5	.	TRBJ1-2	.	TGTGCCAGCAGTTACTTGGGAGGGAGCTATGGCTACACCTTC	CASSYLGGSYGYTF
TRBV18	TRBD1	TRBJ1-1	.	TGTGCCAGCTCACCCCTAGGACAGGCGGACACTGAAGCTTTCTTT	CASSPLGQADTEAFF
TRBV18	.	TRBJ2-5	.	TGTGCCAGCTCACCATGGGACATTTACTCCGGGGAGACCCAGTACTTC	CASSPWDIYSGETQYF
TRBV7-9	TRBD2	TRBJ2-5	.	TGTGCCAGCAGCCCCATAGCGGGACCGCCGGTCGAGACCCAGTACTTC	CASSPIAGPPVETQYF
TRBV12-3/TRBV12-4	.	TRBJ2-5	.	TGTGCCAGCAGTTGGGGTCGGGAGACCCAGTACTTC	CASSWGRETQYF
TRBV3-1/TRBV3-2	TRBD2	TRBJ2-5	once	TGTGCCAGCAGCCAATTGCGGGGGGGGAAAGAGACCCAGTACTTC	CASSQLRGGKETQYF
TRBV10-3	.	TRBJ2-7	.	TGTGCCATCAGTGATGCCCTATCCTACGAGCAGTACTTC	CAISDALSYEQYF
TRBV7-2	.	TRBJ2-7	.	TGTGCCAGCAGCTTAGCCACCTCCTTCCGTCGGGAGCAGTACTTC	CASSLATSFRREQYF
TRBV19	.	TRBJ2-7	.	TGTGCCAGTAGTATAACCCCGGGCAGCCACGAGCAGTACTTC	CASSITPGSHEQYF
TRBV11-2	.	TRBJ1-6	.	TGTGCCAGCAGCCCACTATATTCCTCGGTGAATTCACCCCTCCACTTT	CASSPLYSSVNSPLHF
TRBV3-1/TRBV3-2	.	TRBJ1-1	.	TGTGCCAGCGCTATCAGTGGGAACACTGAAGCTTTCTTT	CASAISGNTEAFF
TRBV3-1/TRBV3-2	.	TRBJ1-2	few	TGTGCCAGCAGCCAAGGGATGGGGGCTAACTATGGCTACACCTTC	CASSQGMGANYGYTF
TRBV7-6	.	TRBJ1-2	few	TGTGCCAGCACCCCCGGGGGATCTAACTATGGCTACACCTTC	CASTPGGSNYGYTF
TRBV10-3	.	TRBJ1-5	few	TGTGCCATCAGTACGGGGGACCCCAATCAGCCCCAGCATTTT	CAISTGDPNQPQHF
TRBV19	.	TRBJ2-7	once	TGTGCCAGTAGTATCGGGACTCCCTGGGAGCAGTACTTC	CASSIGTPWEQYF
TRBV10-3	TRBD1	TRBJ1-1	.	TGTGCCATCAGAGGGGACAGCCTTGAAGCTTTCTTT	CAIRGDSLEAFF
TRBV2	TRBD1	TRBJ2-1	.	TGTGCCAGCTTGAGAACAGGGGACCGCCGTGGTGAGCAGTTCTTC	CASLRTGDRRGEQFF
TRBV27	.	TRBJ1-6	.	TGTGCCAGCAGTTGGGGAGGGGTCGGGGGACAAAGGGCTTCACCCCTCCACTTT	CASSWGGVGGQRASPLHF
TRBV18	.	TRBJ1-5	.	TGTGCCAGCTCACCGGGGCAGGGTGATCAGCCCCAGCATTTT	CASSPGQGDQPQHF
TRBV6-2/TRBV6-3	TRBD1	TRBJ2-7	.	TGTGCCAGCAGTTACCGGGCAGGGGGCTACGAGCAGTACTTC	CASSYRAGGYEQYF
TRBV7-2	.	TRBJ1-6	.	TGTGCCAGCAGCTCCAGATCGAGTTCACCCCTCCACTTT	CASSSRSSSPLHF
TRBV6-1	.	TRBJ1-2	few	TGTGCCAGCAGAGAAGGATATGGCTACACCTTC	CASREGYGYTF
TRBV7-9	.	TRBJ1-1	.	TGTGCCAGCAGCCGCCCGGGGTCGAGGACTGAAGCTTTCTTT	CASSRPGSRTEAFF
TRBV10-3	.	TRBJ2-1	.	TGTGCCATCAGTGGAGGGGGGGGCTCCTACAATGAGCAGTTCTTC	CAISGGGGSYNEQFF
TRBV24-1	.	TRBJ2-3	.	TGTGCCACCAGTGACCGCCGGGGGCCCACAGATACGCAGTATTTT	CATSDRRGPTDTQYF
TRBV27	.	TRBJ1-2	.	TGTGCCAGCTCGTGGGGCAGAAGCTATGGCTACACCTTC	CASSWGRSYGYTF
TRBV30	TRBD2	TRBJ2-2	once	TGTGCCTGGAGTGGGGGACTATTAACCGGGGAGCTGTTTTTT	CAWSGGLLTGELFF
TRBV5-1	TRBD2	TRBJ2-1	once	TGCGCCAGCACCGGGCTTACTAGCGGGAGATCTGAGCAGTTCTTC	CASTGLTSGRSEQFF
TRBV6-5	.	TRBJ1-1	.	TGTGCCACCCACGTCCGGGAGAACACTGAAGCTTTCTTT	CATHVRENTEAFF
TRBV19	TRBD1	TRBJ1-5	.	TGTGCCAGTAGTATAGCGACAGGGGGGAGACAGCCCCAGCATTTT	CASSIATGGRQPQHF
TRBV7-9	.	TRBJ2-4	.	TGTGCCAGCAGCCCCGGTGGTGGGGTGGCCAAAAACATTCAGTACTTC	CASSPGGGVAKNIQYF
TRBV7-2	.	TRBJ2-3	.	TGTGCCAGCAGCTTCGGCAGGAGCACAGATACGCAGTATTTT	CASSFGRSTDTQYF
TRBV5-4	TRBD1	TRBJ2-2	once	TGTGCCAGCAGCTGGGACAGTTCCACCGGGGAGCTGTTTTTT	CASSWDSSTGELFF
TRBV7-2	.	TRBJ2-2	.	TGTGCCAGCAGCTTCCGGAGGCAGAACACCGGGGAGCTGTTTTTT	CASSFRRQNTGELFF
TRBV12-5	.	TRBJ2-3	.	TGTGCTAGTGGTTTGTACGAAGGGGATACGCAGTATTTT	CASGLYEGDTQYF
TRBV7-2	.	TRBJ1-5	.	TGTGCCAGCAGCTTAGGTTTGCCCGGCGGAGCTCAGCCCCAGCATTTT	CASSLGLPGGAQPQHF
TRBV29-1	.	TRBJ2-1	.	TGCAGCGTTTTGGAGGGCGCGGGTGAGCAGTTCTTC	CSVLEGAGEQFF
TRBV16	.	TRBJ2-7	.	TGTGCCAGCACCAGAATAGACAGTCCCTGGGAGCAGTACTTC	CASTRIDSPWEQYF
TRBV3-1/TRBV3-2	TRBD1	TRBJ2-5	.	TGTGCCAGCAGCCAAGGACAGGGTTTCGGAGAGACCCAGTACTTC	CASSQGQGFGETQYF
TRBV19	TRBD2	TRBJ2-7	few	TGTGCCAGTAGCGGTGGGGGACTAGCGGGAGTCGGTGAGCAGTACTTC	CASSGGGLAGVGEQYF